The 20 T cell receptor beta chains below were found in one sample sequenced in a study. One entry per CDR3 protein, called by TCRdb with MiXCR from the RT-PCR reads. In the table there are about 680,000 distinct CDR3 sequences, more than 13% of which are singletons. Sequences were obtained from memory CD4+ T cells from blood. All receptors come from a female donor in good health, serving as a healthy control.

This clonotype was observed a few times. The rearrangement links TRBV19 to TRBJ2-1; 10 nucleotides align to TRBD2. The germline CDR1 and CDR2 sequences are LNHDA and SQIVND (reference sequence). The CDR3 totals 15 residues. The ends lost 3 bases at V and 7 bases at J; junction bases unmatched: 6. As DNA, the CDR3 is TGTGCCAGTAGTATGTCTAGCGGGAGTTGGAATGAGCAGTTCTTC. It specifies CASSMSSGSWNEQFF. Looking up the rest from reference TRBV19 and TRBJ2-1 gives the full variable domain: DGGITQSPKYLFRKEGQNVTLSCEQNLNHDAMYWYRQDPGQGLRLIYYSQIVNDFQKGDIAEGYSVSREKKESFPLTVTSAQKNPTAFYLCASSMSSGSWNEQFFGPGTRLTVL.

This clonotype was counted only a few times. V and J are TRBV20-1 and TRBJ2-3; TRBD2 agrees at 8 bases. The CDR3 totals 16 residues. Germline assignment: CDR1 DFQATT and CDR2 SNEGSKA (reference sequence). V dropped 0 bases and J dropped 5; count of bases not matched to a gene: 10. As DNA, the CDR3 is TGCAGTGCTAGAGATCAGTCCAGCGGGAGACGAGATACGCAGTATTTT. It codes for CSARDQSSGRRDTQYF.

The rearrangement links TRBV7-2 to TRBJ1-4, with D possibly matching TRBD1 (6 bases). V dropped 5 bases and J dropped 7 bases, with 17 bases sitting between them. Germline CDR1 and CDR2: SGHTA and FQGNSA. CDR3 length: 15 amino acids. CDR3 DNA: TGTGCCAGCAGCACTCAGTCGGGACAAGGTGAAAAACTGTTTTTT. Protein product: CASSTQSGQGEKLFF.

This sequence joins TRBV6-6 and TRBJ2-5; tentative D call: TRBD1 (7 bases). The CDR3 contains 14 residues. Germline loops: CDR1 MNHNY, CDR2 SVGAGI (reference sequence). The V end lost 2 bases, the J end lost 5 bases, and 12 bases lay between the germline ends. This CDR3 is CASSYPPGGETQYF. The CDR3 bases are TGTGCCAGCAGTTACCCTCCAGGGGGGGAGACCCAGTACTTC.

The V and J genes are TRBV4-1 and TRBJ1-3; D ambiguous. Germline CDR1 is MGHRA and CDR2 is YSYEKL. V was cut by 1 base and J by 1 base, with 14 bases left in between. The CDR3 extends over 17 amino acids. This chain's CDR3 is CASSQAEMGLSGNTIYF. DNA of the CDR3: TGCGCCAGCAGCCAAGCGGAGATGGGTTTATCTGGAAACACCATATATTTT.

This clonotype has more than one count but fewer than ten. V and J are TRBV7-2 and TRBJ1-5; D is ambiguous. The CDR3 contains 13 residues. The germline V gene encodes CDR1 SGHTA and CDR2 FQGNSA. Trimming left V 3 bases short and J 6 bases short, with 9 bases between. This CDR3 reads CASSFKAGQPQHF. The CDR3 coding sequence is TGTGCCAGCAGCTTCAAGGCGGGTCAGCCCCAGCATTTT.

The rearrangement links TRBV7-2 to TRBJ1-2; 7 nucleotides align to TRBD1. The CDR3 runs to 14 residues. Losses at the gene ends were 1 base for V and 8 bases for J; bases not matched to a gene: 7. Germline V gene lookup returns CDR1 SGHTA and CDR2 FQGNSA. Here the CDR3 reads CASSLEQGGGGYTF. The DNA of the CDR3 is TGTGCCAGCAGCTTAGAGCAGGGGGGTGGAGGCTACACCTTC.

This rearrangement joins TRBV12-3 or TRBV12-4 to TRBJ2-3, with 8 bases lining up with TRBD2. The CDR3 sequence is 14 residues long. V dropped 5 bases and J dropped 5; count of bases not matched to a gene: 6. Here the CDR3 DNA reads TGTGCCAGCAGTCTAAGCGGGAGCCGAGATACGCAGTATTTT. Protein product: CASSLSGSRDTQYF.

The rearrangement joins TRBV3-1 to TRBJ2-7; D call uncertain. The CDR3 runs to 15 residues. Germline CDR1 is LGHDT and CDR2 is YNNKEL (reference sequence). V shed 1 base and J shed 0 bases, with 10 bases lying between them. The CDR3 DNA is TGTGCCAGCAGCCAAGGCTCCCAGAGCTCCTACGAGCAGTACTTC. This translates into CASSQGSQSSYEQYF.

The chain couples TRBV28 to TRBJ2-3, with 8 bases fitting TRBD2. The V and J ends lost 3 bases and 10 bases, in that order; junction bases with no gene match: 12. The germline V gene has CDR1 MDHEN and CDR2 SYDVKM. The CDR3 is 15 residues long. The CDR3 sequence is CASSFRGRPPEAQYF. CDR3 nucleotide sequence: TGTGCCAGCAGTTTCCGCGGGAGGCCACCAGAGGCGCAGTATTTT.

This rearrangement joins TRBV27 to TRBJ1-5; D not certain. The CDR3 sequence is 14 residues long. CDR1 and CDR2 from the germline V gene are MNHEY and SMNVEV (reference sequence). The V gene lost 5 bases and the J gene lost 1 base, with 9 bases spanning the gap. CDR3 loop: CASSGGDSNQPQHF. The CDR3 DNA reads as TGTGCCAGCAGTGGAGGAGACAGCAATCAGCCCCAGCATTTT.

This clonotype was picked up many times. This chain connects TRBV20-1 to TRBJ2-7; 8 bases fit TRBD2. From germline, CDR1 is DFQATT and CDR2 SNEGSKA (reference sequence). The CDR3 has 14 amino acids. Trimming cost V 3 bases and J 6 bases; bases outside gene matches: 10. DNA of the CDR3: TGCAGTGCTAGTTTAACTAGCGGTCCCGGCGAGCAGTACTTC. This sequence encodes CSASLTSGPGEQYF.

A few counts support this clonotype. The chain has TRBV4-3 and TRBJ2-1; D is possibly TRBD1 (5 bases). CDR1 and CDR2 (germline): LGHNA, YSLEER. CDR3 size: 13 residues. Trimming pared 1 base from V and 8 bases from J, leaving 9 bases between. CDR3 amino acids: CASSQVGHDEQFF. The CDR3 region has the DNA TGCGCCAGCAGCCAAGTGGGGCATGATGAGCAGTTCTTC.

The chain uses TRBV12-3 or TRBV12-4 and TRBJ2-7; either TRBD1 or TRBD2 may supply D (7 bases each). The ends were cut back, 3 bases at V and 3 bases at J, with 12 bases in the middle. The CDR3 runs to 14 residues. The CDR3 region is CASSFQGGGYEQYF. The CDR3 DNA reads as TGTGCCAGCAGTTTTCAGGGGGGGGGCTACGAGCAGTACTTC.

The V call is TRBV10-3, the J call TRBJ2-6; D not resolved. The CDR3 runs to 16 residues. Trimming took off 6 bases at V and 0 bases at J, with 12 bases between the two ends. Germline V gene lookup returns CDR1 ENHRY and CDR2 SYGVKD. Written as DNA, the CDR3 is TGTGCCATCAGAGTCGCCAGGTACTCTGGGGCCAACGTCCTGACTTTC. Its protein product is CAIRVARYSGANVLTF.

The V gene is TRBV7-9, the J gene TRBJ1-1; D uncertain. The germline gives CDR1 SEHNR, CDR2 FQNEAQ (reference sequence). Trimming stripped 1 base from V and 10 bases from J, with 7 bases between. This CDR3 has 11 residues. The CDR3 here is CASSLELVAFF. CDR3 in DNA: TGTGCCAGCAGCTTAGAGCTGGTAGCTTTCTTT. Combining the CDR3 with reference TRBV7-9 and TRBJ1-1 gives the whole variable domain DTGVSQNPRHKITKRGQNVTFRCDPISEHNRLYWYRQTLGQGPEFLTYFQNEAQLEKSRLLSDRFSAERPKGSFSTLEIQRTEQGDSAMYLCASSLELVAFFGQGTRLTVV.

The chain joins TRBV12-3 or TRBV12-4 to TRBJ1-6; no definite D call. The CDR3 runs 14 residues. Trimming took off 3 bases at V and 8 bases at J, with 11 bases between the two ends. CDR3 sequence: CASSFLQGDSPLHF. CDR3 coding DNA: TGTGCCAGCAGTTTTTTGCAAGGCGATTCACCCCTCCACTTT.

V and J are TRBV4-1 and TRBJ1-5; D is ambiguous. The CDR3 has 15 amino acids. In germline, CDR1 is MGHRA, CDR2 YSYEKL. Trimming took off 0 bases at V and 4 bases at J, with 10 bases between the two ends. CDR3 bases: TGCGCCAGCAGCCAAGAGTTGCGCGAAAATCAGCCCCAGCATTTT. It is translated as CASSQELRENQPQHF.

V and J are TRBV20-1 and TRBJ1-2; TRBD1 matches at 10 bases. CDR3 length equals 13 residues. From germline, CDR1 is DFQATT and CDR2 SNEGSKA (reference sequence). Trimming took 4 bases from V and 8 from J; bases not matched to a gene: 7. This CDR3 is CSATGTGEYGYTF. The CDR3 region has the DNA TGCAGTGCTACCGGGACAGGGGAATACGGCTACACCTTC.

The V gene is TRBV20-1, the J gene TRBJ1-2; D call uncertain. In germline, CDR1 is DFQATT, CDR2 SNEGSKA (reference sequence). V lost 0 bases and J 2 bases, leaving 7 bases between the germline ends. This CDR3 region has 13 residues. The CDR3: CSARDSQNYGYTF. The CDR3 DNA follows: TGCAGTGCTAGAGATAGTCAAAACTATGGCTACACCTTC.